Listed below are T cell receptor beta chains from one sample, sequenced in a study of cytomegalovirus exposure and HLA in healthy donors. Assay: immunoSEQ multiplex PCR; the TCRdb copy retains only in-frame clones and omits some. The data contain 110,000 or so clones, approximately 67% of them singletons. The sequenced sample was PBMCs. These receptors were obtained from a man aged 18-30 years in good health and CMV-seropositive. The CDR3 runs from the conserved cysteine through the conserved F or W. The order of the fields is V gene, D gene, clone size, J gene, CDR3 DNA, CDR3 protein. A D gene is named only where the DNA matches it firmly. Clone size, where shown, is once, few, many, or a class for clones that have expanded.

V: TRBV5-6; D: TRBD2; size: -; J: TRBJ2-7; DNA: TGTGCCAGCAGGAGGTTGAGTAGCGGGGGAATTTACGAGCAGTACTTC; CDR3: CASRRLSSGGIYEQYF
V: TRBV7-3; D: TRBD2; size: -; J: TRBJ2-3; DNA: TGTGCCAGCAACCTAGCGGGGGGGACAGATACGCAGTATTTT; CDR3: CASNLAGGTDTQYF
V: TRBV2; D: -; size: -; J: TRBJ1-2; DNA: TGTGCCAGCAGTGAAACCGGGGATTATGGCTACCCCTTC; CDR3: CASSETGDYGYPF
V: TRBV5-1; D: TRBD2; size: -; J: TRBJ2-2; DNA: TGCGCCAGCAGCACGGGACTAGCGGGGTGGACCGGGGAGCTGTTTTTT; CDR3: CASSTGLAGWTGELFF
V: TRBV7-3; D: -; size: -; J: TRBJ2-1; DNA: TGTGCCAGCAGCTTAACGCACGCGGGGTACAATGAGCAGTTCTTC; CDR3: CASSLTHAGYNEQFF
V: TRBV5-6; D: TRBD1; size: -; J: TRBJ2-1; DNA: TGTGCCAGCAGCCCACAAGGGCGCGGACAGGGCTTGAATGAGCAGTTCTTC; CDR3: CASSPQGRGQGLNEQFF
V: TRBV18; D: -; size: -; J: TRBJ2-3; DNA: TGTGCCAGCTCACAGAAGCAGGGGCGCCTAAATGGCACAGATACGCAGTATTTT; CDR3: CASSQKQGRLNGTDTQYF
V: TRBV4-1; D: -; size: few; J: TRBJ1-5; DNA: TGCGCCAGCAGCCAAGACAGGGGCAATCAGCCCCAGCATTTT; CDR3: CASSQDRGNQPQHF
V: TRBV4-1; D: TRBD2; size: -; J: TRBJ2-2; DNA: TGCGCCAGCAGCCAAGGGGAGGGAACCGGGGAGCTGTTTTTT; CDR3: CASSQGEGTGELFF
V: TRBV2; D: TRBD2; size: -; J: TRBJ2-5; DNA: TGTGCCAGCAGTGAAGAGTACCAGGGAGGGTCAGAGACCCAGTACTTC; CDR3: CASSEEYQGGSETQYF
V: TRBV27; D: TRBD1; size: -; J: TRBJ1-6; DNA: TGTGCCAGCAGTCAGACAGGGAATTCACCCCTCCACTTT; CDR3: CASSQTGNSPLHF
V: TRBV10-2; D: TRBD2; size: -; J: TRBJ2-1; DNA: TGCGCCAGCATCGGTGGCGGGGGGGCTTTCAATGAGCAGTTCTTC; CDR3: CASIGGGGAFNEQFF
V: TRBV6-5; D: TRBD1; size: many; J: TRBJ1-6; DNA: TGTGCCAGCAGTTACTCGAGACAGGGGCTAAATTCACCCCTCCACTTT; CDR3: CASSYSRQGLNSPLHF
V: TRBV5-1; D: TRBD2; size: once; J: TRBJ2-5; DNA: TGCGCCAGCAGCCGGGGGACTAGCCGCCAAGAGACCCAGTACTTC; CDR3: CASSRGTSRQETQYF
V: TRBV28; D: TRBD1; size: -; J: TRBJ1-5; DNA: TGTGCCAGCAGTTTACCCTCTAATGCGGGGACAGGGGGGTTTCCCCAGCATTTT; CDR3: CASSLPSNAGTGGFPQHF
V: TRBV7-9; D: -; size: -; J: TRBJ1-1; DNA: TGTGCCAGCAGCTTAGGGGGACATACCTTTGCTGAAGCTTTCTTT; CDR3: CASSLGGHTFAEAFF
V: TRBV7-6; D: -; size: -; J: TRBJ1-3; DNA: TGTGCCAGCAGCTCCCCCGCAGGGTCTGGAAACACCATATATTTT; CDR3: CASSSPAGSGNTIYF
V: TRBV2; D: TRBD1; size: once; J: TRBJ2-7; DNA: TGTGCCAGCAAAGTCCAGACAGGGGTAACCTACGAGCAGTACTTC; CDR3: CASKVQTGVTYEQYF
V: TRBV28; D: TRBD1; size: few; J: TRBJ1-6; DNA: TGTGCCAGCAGATGGACAGGGAAAAATTCACCCCTCCACTTT; CDR3: CASRWTGKNSPLHF
V: TRBV6-6; D: -; size: -; J: TRBJ1-3; DNA: TGTGCCAGCAGCCTAAGGGGGTCCGGAAACACCATATATTTT; CDR3: CASSLRGSGNTIYF
V: TRBV5-4; D: -; size: -; J: TRBJ2-4; DNA: TGTGCCAGCAGCTTGGACAGGCGTCTAGCCAAAAACATTCAGTACTTC; CDR3: CASSLDRRLAKNIQYF
V: TRBV27; D: TRBD1; size: -; J: TRBJ2-5; DNA: TGTGCCACCCGAGACAGGGGCGTAGTAGAGACCCAGTACTTC; CDR3: CATRDRGVVETQYF
V: TRBV5-6; D: -; size: few; J: TRBJ1-2; DNA: TGTGCCAGCAGCTGGGGGGGTAACTATGGCTACACCTTC; CDR3: CASSWGGNYGYTF
V: TRBV25-1; D: -; size: -; J: TRBJ2-7; DNA: TGTGCCAGCAGTGAATACCGGGACACGGGTTACGAGCAGTACTTC; CDR3: CASSEYRDTGYEQYF
V: TRBV7-8; D: -; size: -; J: TRBJ1-1; DNA: TGTGCCAGCAGCGCCATGGGAGCATTGAACACTGAAGCTTTCTTT; CDR3: CASSAMGALNTEAFF
V: TRBV10-3; D: TRBD1; size: once; J: TRBJ2-4; DNA: TGTGCCATCAGTGAGTCTGGGTTGACAGGGGGAAACATTCAGTACTTC; CDR3: CAISESGLTGGNIQYF
V: TRBV7-9; D: -; size: -; J: TRBJ2-7; DNA: TGTGCCAGCAGCTTTTTCCGTTACGAGCAGTACTTC; CDR3: CASSFFRYEQYF
V: TRBV28; D: -; size: -; J: TRBJ2-2; DNA: TGTGCCAGCAGTTTAAATGGGGACAATATCGGGGAGCTGTTTTTT; CDR3: CASSLNGDNIGELFF
V: TRBV7-9; D: -; size: few; J: TRBJ2-1; DNA: TGTGCCAGCAGCCCCAGGCGAGCCGATGAGCAGTTCTTC; CDR3: CASSPRRADEQFF
V: TRBV7-3; D: TRBD2; size: -; J: TRBJ2-1; DNA: TGTGCCAGCAGCTTATTGGCTAGCGGGGGCTACAATGAGCAGTTCTTC; CDR3: CASSLLASGGYNEQFF
V: TRBV20-1; D: -; size: -; J: TRBJ2-7; DNA: TGCAGTGCTAGCGAGTCCTACGAGCAGTACTTC; CDR3: CSASESYEQYF
V: TRBV5-1; D: TRBD1; size: few; J: TRBJ2-4; DNA: TGCGCCAGCAGTACAGGGGGGCTGAGCCAAAACATTCAGTACTTC; CDR3: CASSTGGLSQNIQYF
V: TRBV5-1; D: -; size: -; J: TRBJ2-3; DNA: TGCGCCAGCAGCTTGGGCGGGGGCACAGATACGCAGTATTTT; CDR3: CASSLGGGTDTQYF
V: TRBV4-2; D: TRBD1; size: -; J: TRBJ2-7; DNA: TGTGCCAGCAGCTACGGGACAGGGGGTAGCTACGAGCAGTACTTC; CDR3: CASSYGTGGSYEQYF
V: TRBV7-9; D: TRBD1; size: -; J: TRBJ1-4; DNA: TGTGCCAGCAGCCCCGGGACAGGGTATAATGAAAAACTGTTTTTT; CDR3: CASSPGTGYNEKLFF
V: TRBV29-1; D: TRBD2; size: few; J: TRBJ2-2; DNA: TGCAGCGTTGAATGGGGCGGGGGCACCGGGGAGCTGTTTTTT; CDR3: CSVEWGGGTGELFF
V: TRBV27; D: -; size: -; J: TRBJ1-1; DNA: TGTGCCAGCAGTTCGTACACTGAAGCTTTCTTT; CDR3: CASSSYTEAFF
V: TRBV10-3; D: -; size: -; J: TRBJ2-3; DNA: TGTGCCATCAGCGAAACAACAGATACGCAGTATTTT; CDR3: CAISETTDTQYF
V: TRBV19; D: -; size: -; J: TRBJ1-5; DNA: TGTGCCAGTACCTGGACAGCGTTTAGCAATCAGCCCCAGCATTTT; CDR3: CASTWTAFSNQPQHF
V: TRBV25-1; D: TRBD1; size: few; J: TRBJ1-6; DNA: TGTGCCAGCAGAGGTCAGGGGGCCCTGGTACCCCTCCACTTT; CDR3: CASRGQGALVPLHF
V: TRBV13; D: -; size: few; J: TRBJ1-2; DNA: TGTGCCAGCAGCTTTGGGGGGGGGTCATCTAACTATGGCTACACCTTC; CDR3: CASSFGGGSSNYGYTF
V: TRBV7-6; D: TRBD1; size: -; J: TRBJ2-3; DNA: TGTGCCAGCAGCACGGGACAGGGAGGAGATACGCAGTATTTT; CDR3: CASSTGQGGDTQYF
V: TRBV4-1; D: TRBD1; size: -; J: TRBJ2-7; DNA: TGCGCCAGCAGCCGGGACAGGGGGTCGCTCTCCCCTTCCTACGAGCAGTACTTC; CDR3: CASSRDRGSLSPSYEQYF
V: TRBV7-9; D: TRBD1; size: few; J: TRBJ2-6; DNA: TGTGCCAGCTCCGGACAGGGTTTATCAGTATCTGGGGCCAACGTCCTGACTTTC; CDR3: CASSGQGLSVSGANVLTF
V: TRBV15; D: TRBD1; size: -; J: TRBJ2-2; DNA: TGTGCCACCAGCAGAGATTGGGGGACAGGGTGGACCGGGGAGCTGTTTTTT; CDR3: CATSRDWGTGWTGELFF
V: TRBV9; D: -; size: -; J: TRBJ2-7; DNA: TGTGCCAGCAGCGTAGGACAGCACGTAGAGCAGTACTTC; CDR3: CASSVGQHVEQYF
V: TRBV7-2; D: -; size: once; J: TRBJ2-5; DNA: TGTGCCAGCAGCTTAGCGCGTTCGTTGAGAAAAGAGACCCAGTACTTC; CDR3: CASSLARSLRKETQYF
V: TRBV5-6; D: -; size: -; J: TRBJ1-5; DNA: TGTGCCAGCAGCAAAATCAATAGCAATCAGCCCCAGCATTTT; CDR3: CASSKINSNQPQHF
V: TRBV7-3; D: -; size: few; J: TRBJ1-1; DNA: TGTGCCAGCAGCCCGATGGGGGCAGGGGAAGCTTTCTTT; CDR3: CASSPMGAGEAFF
V: TRBV5-4; D: -; size: once; J: TRBJ2-3; DNA: TGTGCCAGCAGCTTACAAACAGGCAGGTCCACAGATACGCAGTATTTT; CDR3: CASSLQTGRSTDTQYF
V: TRBV27; D: TRBD2; size: few; J: TRBJ2-1; DNA: TGTGCCAGCAGTCTTCGGACTAGCGGGGGATTATCCTACAATGAGCAGTTCTTC; CDR3: CASSLRTSGGLSYNEQFF
V: TRBV7-9; D: -; size: -; J: TRBJ1-3; DNA: TGTGCCAGCAACCCTTTAGAGGAAAACACCATATATTTT; CDR3: CASNPLEENTIYF
V: TRBV28; D: -; size: -; J: TRBJ2-7; DNA: TGTGCCAGCAGTCTAACAGGAGAAACCTACGAGCAGTACTTC; CDR3: CASSLTGETYEQYF
V: TRBV10-3; D: TRBD2; size: -; J: TRBJ2-3; DNA: TGTGCCATCAGTGGGGTCGCGGGGGTGGATACGCAGTATTTT; CDR3: CAISGVAGVDTQYF
V: TRBV7-9; D: TRBD2; size: once; J: TRBJ2-3; DNA: TGTGCCAGCAGCCGGGAGGGGGGTGAGGATACGCAGTATTTT; CDR3: CASSREGGEDTQYF